This entry concerns a single T cell receptor beta chain. These data originate in a study of blood T cell repertoires in COVID-19. Losses at the gene ends were 0 bases for V and 10 bases for J; bases not matched to a gene: 10. The CDR3 covers 16 residues. From germline, CDR1 is MNHNS and CDR2 SASEGT. Source study methods: Amplified reference gene primers provided the basis for estimating nucleated cell counts. TCRdb's table, derived via immunoSEQ multiplex PCR, lists solely in-frame clones and lacks some. V and J calls and clone size are as listed in that table; D and trimming were resolved from the DNA. This table holds about 200,000 clones, around 86% found once.

The source material was PBMCs or T cells enriched from blood (not recorded which). The receptor's source is a woman between 40 and 55 years old with acute COVID-19. The rearrangement links TRBV6-1 to TRBJ2-1; 9 bases map to TRBD2. The CDR3 sequence: CASSEASGGGFGEQFF. As DNA, the CDR3 is TGTGCCAGCAGTGAAGCTAGCGGGGGCGGTTTCGGGGAGCAGTTCTTC.